One and the same sample provided the 3 T cell receptor beta chains below, sequenced in a study of response to subunit inactivated influenza vaccine. TCRdb re-called the RT-PCR reads with MiXCR, one entry per CDR3 protein. The table records about 800,000 distinct CDR3 sequences, less than 25% of them present only once. The material sequenced was PBMCs from blood, taken about 5 days after vaccination. These TCRs come from a man in his forties or fifties who received an inactivated influenza vaccine.

This chain links TRBV10-3 with TRBJ2-7; 11 bases match TRBD1. This CDR3 contains 14 residues. From germline, CDR1 is ENHRY and CDR2 SYGVKD. The junction had 7 bases not matched to a gene; V was cut back by 5 bases and J by 7 bases. This chain's CDR3 is CAISLGQGAGEQYF. In DNA form, the CDR3 reads TGTGCCATCAGTCTAGGACAGGGGGCGGGAGAGCAGTACTTC.

This clonotype appeared a few times. The CDR3 sequence: CSAKRQGSRETQYF. The DNA of the CDR3 is TGCAGTGCTAAACGACAGGGGAGTAGGGAGACCCAGTACTTC. V gene TRBV20-1 combines with J gene TRBJ2-5; 8 positions agree with TRBD1. With V trimmed by 4 bases and J by 5 bases, 9 bases remained unmatched. Germline CDR1 DFQATT, CDR2 SNEGSKA (reference sequence). The CDR3 length is 14 residues.

This clonotype has only a few counts. The DNA of the CDR3 is TGCGCCAGCAGCCCTCAACCCACGGGACTAGCGGGGGTCCAAGAGACCCAGTACTTC. Translation: CASSPQPTGLAGVQETQYF. The chain recombines TRBV4-3 with TRBJ2-5; 14 nucleotides agree with TRBD2. V trimming: 4 bases; J trimming: 1 base; junction bases outside the gene matches: 11. Germline values: CDR1 LGHNA, CDR2 YSLEER. The CDR3 is made up of 19 amino acids.